This T cell receptor (beta chain) was observed in a study of CXCR3-negative and CXCR3-positive naive CD8 T cells. Study-wide results and caveats: TCR interaction strength was inferred from TRB CDR3 physicochemistry, as CD5 matched across naive subsets. Naive CXCR3-positive cells had TRB CDR3s more hydrophobic than those of CXCR3-negative naive cells.

The CDR3 is made up of 15 amino acids. Germline V gene sequence: CDR1 SQVTM, CDR2 ANQGSEA. As to this clonotype: The antigen is unknown.

The TRB libraries of cDNA were built by UMI-labeled 5' RACE. TCRdb re-called the 5' RACE reads; every CDR3 protein appears as one record, without DNA. Its listing shows tens of thousands of distinct CDR3 sequences. The receptor's source is a human donor in good health. Some clones in this sample may be carry-over from other donors' samples. The V call is TRBV29-1, the J call TRBJ2-2; with no DNA, the TCRdb D assignment of TRBD2 cannot be verified. Input material: naive CXCR3+ CD8+ T cells from blood. Specified subset: CD45RO-CCR7+CD27+CD95- naive CD8+ T cells expressing CXCR3 (TNR3+). The CDR3 here is CSVEVSGRDTGELFF.